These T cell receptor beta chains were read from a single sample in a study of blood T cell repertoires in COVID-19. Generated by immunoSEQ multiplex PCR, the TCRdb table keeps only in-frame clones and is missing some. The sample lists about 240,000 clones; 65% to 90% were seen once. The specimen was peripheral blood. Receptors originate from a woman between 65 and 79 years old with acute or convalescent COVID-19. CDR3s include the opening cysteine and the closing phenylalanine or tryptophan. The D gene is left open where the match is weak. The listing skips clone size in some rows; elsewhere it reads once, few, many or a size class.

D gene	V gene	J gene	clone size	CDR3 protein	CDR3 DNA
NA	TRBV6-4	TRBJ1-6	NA	CASRSAGEGSPLHF	TGTGCCAGCAGATCAGCAGGGGAAGGATCACCCCTCCACTTT
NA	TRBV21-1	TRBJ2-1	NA	CASSKISGRKRGGSYNEQFF	TGTGCCAGCAGCAAAATTTCGGGGCGGAAGCGCGGGGGCTCCTACAATGAGCAGTTCTTC
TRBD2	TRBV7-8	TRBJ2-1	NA	CASSLGAGGNNEQFF	TGTGCCAGCAGCTTAGGGGCGGGGGGTAACAATGAGCAGTTCTTC
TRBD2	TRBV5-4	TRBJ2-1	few	CASSLDLWGGGVDEQFF	TGTGCCAGCAGCTTGGATTTGTGGGGCGGGGGAGTCGATGAGCAGTTCTTC
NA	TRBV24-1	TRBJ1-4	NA	CATSDYDRKLFF	TGTGCCACCAGTGATTACGACAGGAAACTGTTTTTT
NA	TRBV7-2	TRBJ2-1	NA	CASSLGGQWNEQFF	TGTGCCAGCAGCTTAGGGGGCCAATGGAATGAGCAGTTCTTC
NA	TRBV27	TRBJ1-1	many	CASSFSRNTEAFF	TGTGCCAGCAGTTTCTCGAGAAACACTGAAGCTTTCTTT
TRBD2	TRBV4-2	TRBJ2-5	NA	CASSQDLAGGSETQYF	TGTGCCAGCAGCCAAGATCTAGCGGGGGGGAGCGAGACCCAGTACTTC
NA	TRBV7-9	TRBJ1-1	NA	CASSLDTGLGNTEAFF	TGTGCCAGCAGCTTAGATACAGGGCTAGGGAACACTGAAGCTTTCTTT
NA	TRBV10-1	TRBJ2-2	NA	CASSVYGGTGELFF	TGCGCCAGCAGTGTTTACGGGGGAACCGGGGAGCTGTTTTTT
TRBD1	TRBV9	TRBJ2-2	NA	CASSVSKTRDRGTGELFF	TGTGCCAGCAGCGTTTCCAAAACCCGGGACAGGGGTACCGGGGAGCTGTTTTTT
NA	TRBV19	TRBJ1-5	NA	CASSPRGITGLTGQPQHF	TGTGCCAGTAGTCCAAGGGGGATAACAGGGCTCACAGGGCAGCCCCAGCATTTT
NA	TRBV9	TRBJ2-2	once	CASGQGRTGELFF	TGTGCCAGCGGTCAGGGAAGAACCGGGGAGCTGTTTTTT
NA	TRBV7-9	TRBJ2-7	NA	CASSAPVDWTDEQYF	TGTGCCAGCAGCGCCCCAGTCGATTGGACTGACGAGCAGTACTTC
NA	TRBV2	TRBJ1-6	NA	CASRLEGGANSPLHF	TGTGCCAGCAGACTCGAGGGAGGGGCTAATTCACCCCTCCACTTT
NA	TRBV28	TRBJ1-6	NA	CASSGGRSLSYNSPLHF	TGTGCCAGCAGTGGGGGCAGATCCCTCTCCTATAATTCACCCCTCCACTTT
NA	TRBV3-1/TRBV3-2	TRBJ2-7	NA	CASSHSVGQVPPTSYEQYF	TGTGCCAGCAGCCACTCCGTTGGGCAGGTACCCCCAACTTCCTACGAGCAGTACTTC
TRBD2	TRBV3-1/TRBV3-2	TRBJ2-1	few	CASSYGTSGGEQFF	TGTGCCAGCAGCTATGGGACTAGCGGGGGGGAGCAGTTCTTC